This T cell receptor (beta chain) comes out of a study of blood T cell repertoires in COVID-19. Study overall: The United States, Italy and Spain provided the acute and convalescent COVID-19 samples. From T cells, B-cell-depleted T cells, or PBMCs came the material, which was cDNA or gDNA.

The V and J ends lost 0 bases and 4 bases respectively, with 6 bases between them. The germline V gene has CDR1 LNHNV and CDR2 YYDKDF (reference sequence). The CDR3 sequence is 13 residues long. In the authors' methods: Estimation of nucleated cell counts relied on the amplification of reference gene primers. TCRdb's copy holds only in-frame clones and misses some; the assay was immunoSEQ multiplex PCR. For V, J and clone size, that table is used; D and trimming come from the DNA. The repertoire consists of nearly 200,000 clones, with almost 85% occurring once and the leading ten covering less than 6.5%.

Source material: peripheral blood. The source is a woman in her sixties or seventies with active or convalescent COVID-19. The rearrangement links TRBV15 to TRBJ1-1; D is uncertain. CDR3 sequence reads: CATSRESFTEAFF. CDR3 DNA: TGTGCCACCAGCAGAGAATCCTTCACTGAAGCTTTCTTT.